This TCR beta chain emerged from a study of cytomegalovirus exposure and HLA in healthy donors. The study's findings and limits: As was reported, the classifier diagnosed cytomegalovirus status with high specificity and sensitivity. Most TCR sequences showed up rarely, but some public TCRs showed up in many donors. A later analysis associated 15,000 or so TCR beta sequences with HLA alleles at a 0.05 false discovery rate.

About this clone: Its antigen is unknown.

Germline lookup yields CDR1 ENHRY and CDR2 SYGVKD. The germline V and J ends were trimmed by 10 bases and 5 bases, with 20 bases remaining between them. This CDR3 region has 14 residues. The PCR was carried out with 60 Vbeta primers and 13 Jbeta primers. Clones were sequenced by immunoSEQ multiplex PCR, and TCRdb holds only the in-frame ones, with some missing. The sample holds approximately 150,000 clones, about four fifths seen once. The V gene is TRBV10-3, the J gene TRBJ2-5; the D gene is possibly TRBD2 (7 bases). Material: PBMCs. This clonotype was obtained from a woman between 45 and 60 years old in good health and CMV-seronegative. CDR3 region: CATGGGRAGETQYF. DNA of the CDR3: TGTGCCACCGGAGGGGGGAGGGCCGGGGAGACCCAGTACTTC.